The clone carrying this T cell receptor (beta chain) is a singleton in its sample. This entry belongs to a study of blood T cell repertoires in COVID-19. Overall study: There were acute and convalescent COVID-19 samples, and they came from the United States, Italy and Spain.

Sequenced by immunoSEQ multiplex PCR; TCRdb stores in-frame clones only, minus some. The sample contains about 180,000 clones, approximately 85% of which appear only once. CDR3 length: 11 residues. Trimming cost V 6 bases and J 7 bases, with 9 bases left between them. Looked up from germline, CDR1 is SQVTM and CDR2 is ANQGSEA. The sequenced material came from peripheral blood. This sequence originates from a human donor with active or convalescent COVID-19. The donor label of this sample is uncertain. This chain links TRBV29-1 with TRBJ2-2; possibly TRBD2 for D (5 bases). For the CDR3, the DNA is TGCAGCGTGAGGGTAAACGGGGAGCTGTTTTTT. This gives the protein CSVRVNGELFF.